Listed below are T cell receptor beta chains from one sample, sequenced in a study of CD8 T cells in ankylosing spondylitis. TCRdb reprocessed the 5' RACE reads via MiXCR and lists one record per CDR3 protein. This table has 750,000 to 850,000 distinct CDR3 sequences, 10% to 15% appearing once. The sample consisted of blood, either unsorted or a sorted T cell fraction (not recorded which). All receptors come from a male donor with ankylosing spondylitis. Both conserved end residues are part of each CDR3. A D gene is named only where the DNA matches it firmly. Only some rows state a clone size, as once, few, many or a class for expanded clones.

cdr3_length	v_call	d_call	clone_size	j_call	cdr3_aa	cdr3_nt
12	TRBV10-1	-	-	TRBJ2-1	CASSDYYNEQFF	TGCGCCAGCAGCGACTACTACAATGAGCAGTTCTTC
13	TRBV29-1	-	few	TRBJ2-7	CSVETGGAYEQYF	TGCAGCGTTGAGACTGGAGGGGCCTACGAGCAGTACTTC
16	TRBV4-3	TRBD2	few	TRBJ2-1	CASSRGGQGLHNEQFF	TGCGCCAGCAGCCGCGGGGGGCAGGGGCTTCACAATGAGCAGTTCTTC
13	TRBV10-3	-	few	TRBJ1-2	CAISGGDTYGYTF	TGTGCCATCAGTGGGGGGGATACCTATGGCTACACCTTC
14	TRBV20-1	TRBD1	-	TRBJ2-1	CSASTTGDYNEQFF	TGCAGTGCTAGTACGACAGGGGACTACAATGAGCAGTTCTTC
11	TRBV20-1	-	many	TRBJ2-7	CSVSLNYEQYF	TGCAGTGTATCCTTAAACTACGAGCAGTACTTC
17	TRBV6-5	TRBD1	few	TRBJ2-4	CASSYSGTGIAKNIQYF	TGTGCCAGCAGTTACTCCGGGACAGGAATAGCCAAAAACATTCAGTACTTC
11	TRBV20-1	-	-	TRBJ2-5	CSGGRGQTQYF	TGCAGTGGTGGCAGGGGACAGACCCAGTACTTC
15	TRBV7-2	TRBD1	-	TRBJ1-2	CASSARDRDRDGYTF	TGTGCCAGCAGCGCCCGGGACAGGGATAGAGATGGCTACACCTTC
13	TRBV18	TRBD1	-	TRBJ2-7	CASSTWTGVEQYF	TGTGCCAGCTCTACCTGGACAGGGGTCGAGCAGTACTTC
12	TRBV7-6	TRBD2	few	TRBJ2-1	CASSFRREFQIF	TGTGCCAGCAGCTTCCGGCGGGAGTTTCAGATCTTC
16	TRBV11-2	TRBD1	few	TRBJ2-1	CASSSPTGRVYNEQFF	TGTGCCAGCAGCTCCCCGACAGGGAGAGTCTACAATGAGCAGTTCTTC
12	TRBV20-1	TRBD1	few	TRBJ2-5	CSERGQQETQYF	TGCAGTGAACGGGGACAGCAAGAGACCCAGTACTTC
14	TRBV7-3	-	few	TRBJ2-2	CASSVQGQGGELFF	TGTGCCAGCTCAGTACAGGGACAAGGCGGGGAGCTGTTTTTT
12	TRBV7-2	-	many	TRBJ1-5	CASSFGDQPQHF	TGTGCCAGCAGCTTCGGAGATCAGCCCCAGCATTTT
16	TRBV6-5	TRBD1	-	TRBJ1-6	CASSLSTGATISPLHF	TGTGCCAGCAGCTTATCTACAGGGGCTACCATTTCACCCCTCCACTTT
18	TRBV20-1	TRBD2	many	TRBJ2-1	CSARKGLAGGHRRVEQFF	TGCAGTGCTAGAAAGGGACTAGCGGGAGGCCACCGTCGAGTTGAGCAGTTCTTC
14	TRBV29-1	-	few	TRBJ1-2	CSVGGPGADQGYTF	TGCAGCGTTGGTGGCCCGGGGGCAGATCAGGGCTACACCTTC
16	TRBV20-1	TRBD2	-	TRBJ2-2	CSARDGRQPGTGELFF	TGCAGTGCTAGAGACGGGAGGCAGCCGGGCACCGGGGAGCTGTTTTTT
15	TRBV20-1	-	-	TRBJ1-4	CSARDRVRGDEKLFF	TGCAGTGCTAGAGATCGTGTGAGGGGGGATGAAAAACTGTTTTTT
13	TRBV27	-	few	TRBJ1-5	CASSSYYRQPQHF	TGTGCCAGCAGTTCTTACTATCGGCAGCCCCAGCATTTT
16	TRBV5-1	-	-	TRBJ1-1	CASSSQGGPVNTEAFF	TGCGCCAGCAGCTCCCAGGGAGGCCCTGTGAACACTGAAGCTTTCTTT
17	TRBV25-1	TRBD2	many	TRBJ2-7	CASSDSGRAVGTYEQYF	TGTGCCAGCAGTGATAGCGGGAGGGCCGTTGGGACCTACGAGCAGTACTTC
12	TRBV20-1	TRBD2	-	TRBJ2-5	CSAGLARQTQYF	TGCAGTGCTGGACTAGCGAGGCAGACCCAGTACTTC
16	TRBV9	-	few	TRBJ1-2	CASSGSGRQDPYGYTF	TGTGCCAGCAGCGGGTCCGGAAGACAGGACCCTTATGGCTACACCTTC
15	TRBV20-1	-	-	TRBJ2-3	CSANPSSRATDTQYF	TGCAGTGCTAACCCTTCCTCTCGGGCGACAGATACGCAGTATTTT
14	TRBV20-1	TRBD1	-	TRBJ1-3	CSASDRVDGYTIYF	TGCAGTGCTAGTGACAGGGTAGATGGATACACCATATATTTT
14	TRBV14	-	few	TRBJ2-7	CASSPGTQGSEQYF	TGTGCCAGCAGCCCCGGGACTCAGGGTTCCGAGCAGTACTTC
22	TRBV13	-	few	TRBJ2-6	CASSSPFTAPRHNFSGANVLTF	TGTGCCAGCAGCTCGCCATTTACTGCTCCGAGACACAATTTCTCTGGGGCCAACGTCCTGACTTTC
15	TRBV4-1	TRBD1	few	TRBJ2-7	CASSLLRDRTYEQYF	TGCGCCAGCAGCCTACTCCGGGACAGAACCTACGAGCAGTACTTC
15	TRBV7-2	TRBD1	-	TRBJ2-3	CASMDRGHEEDTQYF	TGTGCCAGCATGGACAGGGGGCATGAGGAAGATACGCAGTATTTT
14	TRBV18	TRBD1	-	TRBJ2-3	CASSPDRGPDTQYF	TGTGCCAGCTCACCGGACAGGGGCCCAGATACGCAGTATTTT